Listed below are T cell receptor beta chains from one sample, sequenced in a study of OX40 agonist ivuxolimab in advanced cancers. Some clones are missing from TCRdb's copy, which holds only in-frame ones; the method was immunoSEQ multiplex PCR. The repertoire holds about 73,000 clones, with roughly 90% as singletons. The sample consisted of CD4+ or CD8+ T cells sorted from blood, taken in a trial of the OX40 agonist ivuxolimab. The receptors originated from an adult with an advanced solid tumor such as melanoma, head and neck, liver or kidney cancer. Both conserved end residues are part of each CDR3. The D gene is left open where the match is weak. The size entry is marked missing in some rows and otherwise reads once, few, many or a size class.

d_call clone_size j_call v_call cdr3_length cdr3_nt cdr3_aa
NA NA TRBJ1-6 TRBV5-6 15 TGTGCCAGCAGCTTGGGGGGGAGAGATAATTCACCCCTCCACTTT CASSLGGRDNSPLHF
TRBD2 NA TRBJ2-7 TRBV5-8 15 TGTGCCAGCAGCCCCGGGACTACTCCTTTTTACGAGCAGTACTTC CASSPGTTPFYEQYF
NA NA TRBJ2-2 TRBV7-6 15 TGTGCCAGCAGCTCCCCTAGCGTAGGGGTCGGGGAGCTGTTTTTT CASSSPSVGVGELFF
NA NA TRBJ1-2 TRBV7-9 13 TGTGCCAGCAGCTTATGGGTCACCTATGGCTACACCTTC CASSLWVTYGYTF
TRBD2 NA TRBJ2-7 TRBV18 13 TGTGCCAGCTCACCACCGAGCGGGGGCGAGCAGTACTTC CASSPPSGGEQYF
NA NA TRBJ2-7 TRBV7-8 14 TGTGCCAGCAGCTTAGAGTACAGCAACTACGAGCAGTACTTC CASSLEYSNYEQYF
TRBD1 NA TRBJ1-2 TRBV4-1 14 TGCGCCAGCAGTACAGGGGTTGGGATCTATGGCTACACCTTC CASSTGVGIYGYTF
NA NA TRBJ2-7 TRBV27 13 TGTGCCAGCAGTTTCACAGGGCCCTACGAGCAGTACTTC CASSFTGPYEQYF
TRBD2 once TRBJ2-7 TRBV9 16 TGTGCCAGCAGCGTAGAGAGCGGGGGGGCTTCCTACGAGCAGTACTTC CASSVESGGASYEQYF
NA NA TRBJ2-3 TRBV7-9 16 TGTGCCAGCAGCTTAGGTAGTAGGGGAGGACCAGATACGCAGTATTTT CASSLGSRGGPDTQYF
NA NA TRBJ1-5 TRBV12-5 19 TGTGCTAGTGGTTTGGGTGGGACCCTGGGGGCCGATAGCAATCAGCCCCAGCATTTT CASGLGGTLGADSNQPQHF
TRBD2 NA TRBJ2-1 TRBV27 16 TGTGCCAGCAGTCCCATCACGGGGGGACTACACAATGAGCAGTTCTTC CASSPITGGLHNEQFF
TRBD2 once TRBJ2-1 TRBV7-9 14 TGTGCCAGCAGCTTAGTTGGTAGCGGGGATGAGCAGTTCTTC CASSLVGSGDEQFF
NA NA TRBJ2-7 TRBV5-4 11 TGTGCCAGCAGCCTGACCGGGGAGCAGTACTTC CASSLTGEQYF
NA NA TRBJ2-3 TRBV9 15 TGTGCCAGCAGCGCCTGGGGCGCTAGCACAGATACGCAGTATTTT CASSAWGASTDTQYF
NA NA TRBJ2-2 TRBV27 12 TGTGCCAGCAGCGAGGGGGCCGGGGAGCTGTTTTTT CASSEGAGELFF
TRBD2 NA TRBJ2-5 TRBV6-5 14 TGTGCCAGCAGTCCGGGACTAGTCCAAGAGACCCAGTACTTC CASSPGLVQETQYF
NA NA TRBJ2-3 TRBV11-2 13 TGTGCCAGCAGCTTTGCCTGGGGAGATACGCAGTATTTT CASSFAWGDTQYF
NA NA TRBJ2-3 TRBV2 17 TGTGCCAGCAGTGAAAGTGGCTACCCTTTAGGAACAGATACGCAGTATTTT CASSESGYPLGTDTQYF
NA NA TRBJ1-2 TRBV13 15 TGTGCCAGCAGCTTAGCGGCAGCTCCTAACTATGGCTACACCTTC CASSLAAAPNYGYTF
NA NA TRBJ2-1 TRBV2 16 TGTGCCAGCATCGACACCGCCGGGAGTTTATCCCATGAGCAGTTCTTC CASIDTAGSLSHEQFF
TRBD2 NA TRBJ2-5 TRBV5-6 17 TGTGCCAGCAGCTTGGGCCCTCTTAGCGGGGTTCAAGAGACCCAGTACTTC CASSLGPLSGVQETQYF
NA NA TRBJ1-2 TRBV7-6 11 TGTGCCATGCCCGGGGGGTACGGCTACACCTTC CAMPGGYGYTF
NA NA TRBJ1-1 TRBV9 13 TGTGCCAGCAGCGTAGTCCTCACCACTGAAGCTTTCTTT CASSVVLTTEAFF
NA NA TRBJ2-1 TRBV5-5 13 TGTGCCAGCAGCTTAGTGGACACGAATGAGCAGTTCTTC CASSLVDTNEQFF
TRBD1 NA TRBJ1-2 TRBV27 15 TGTGCCAGCAGTTGGGGGACAGGGGGCGCAGATGGCTACACCTTC CASSWGTGGADGYTF
TRBD1 NA TRBJ1-1 TRBV5-6 16 TGTGCCAGCAGCTCCCGGGACAGGGAGGGATACACTGAAGCTTTCTTT CASSSRDREGYTEAFF
NA NA TRBJ1-1 TRBV13 16 TGTGCCAGCAGCCCCGACGGGACCGTTCTCTTTTCGGAAGCTTTCTTT CASSPDGTVLFSEAFF
NA NA TRBJ2-1 TRBV27 16 TGTGCCAGCAGTACCGTCGACGGAGCAGCCTACAATGAGCAGTTCTTC CASSTVDGAAYNEQFF
NA NA TRBJ2-2 TRBV27 14 TGTGCCAGCAGTCCACAGACAGGTCCCGGGGAGCTGTTTTTT CASSPQTGPGELFF
NA NA TRBJ2-3 TRBV11-2 15 TGTGCCAGCAACGCTGAGTGGACGGTGGAAGATACGCAGTATTTT CASNAEWTVEDTQYF
NA NA TRBJ2-7 TRBV7-8 13 TGTGCCACCAAGGGGCGCCAAGGCTACGAGCAGTACTTC CATKGRQGYEQYF
NA once TRBJ1-1 TRBV25-1 15 TGTGCCAGCAGTGACCCCGGCGGGCGTGGGACTGAAGCTTTCTTT CASSDPGGRGTEAFF
TRBD1 NA TRBJ1-6 TRBV6-5 15 TGTGCCAGCAGAACCGGGACAGAAGATAATTCACCCCTCCACTTT CASRTGTEDNSPLHF
TRBD1 NA TRBJ2-7 TRBV9 14 TGTGCCAGCAGCGTCGGGACAGGGGGCGGCGAGCAGTACTTC CASSVGTGGGEQYF
TRBD2 NA TRBJ2-1 TRBV12-5 15 TGTGCTAGTGACCGACCTAGCGGGAGGTACAATGAGCAGTTCTTC CASDRPSGRYNEQFF
TRBD1 NA TRBJ1-1 TRBV4-1 15 TGCGCCAGCAGCCAGGGGCAGGGGGCGAACACTGAAGCTTTCTTT CASSQGQGANTEAFF
NA NA TRBJ2-7 TRBV11-2 15 TGTGCCAGCAGTTTCGGGACATTTCGCTCCTACGAGCAGTACTTC CASSFGTFRSYEQYF
NA NA TRBJ1-1 TRBV9 13 TGTGCCAGCAGCGTACAGGGGTGGAGTGAAGCTTTCTTT CASSVQGWSEAFF
TRBD1 NA TRBJ1-1 TRBV4-1 16 TGCGCCAGCAGCCAAGACCACAGGGGGGGGTACACTGAAGCTTTCTTT CASSQDHRGGYTEAFF
TRBD1 NA TRBJ1-2 TRBV10-3 18 TGTGCCATCAGTGGAACCGGGACAGGGGGCGCTGAGAACTATGGCTACACCTTC CAISGTGTGGAENYGYTF
NA few TRBJ2-7 TRBV4-1 14 TGCGCCAGCAGCCAAGAAGGGGCCCTCTACGAGCAGTACTTC CASSQEGALYEQYF
TRBD1 NA TRBJ2-7 TRBV29-1 13 TGCAGCGCCCGGGGGGACAGGGGCCCCGAGCAGTACTTC CSARGDRGPEQYF
TRBD1 NA TRBJ2-7 TRBV5-4 14 TGTGCCAGCAGCTTGAGACAGGGCGGCTACGAGCAGTACTTC CASSLRQGGYEQYF
NA few TRBJ1-1 TRBV7-9 15 TGTGCCAGCAGCTTTGTAGAGGGTCGCAACACTGAAGCTTTCTTT CASSFVEGRNTEAFF
TRBD1 NA TRBJ1-2 TRBV5-1 14 TGCGCCAGCAGCATTGGACAGGGGGCTGATGGCTACACCTTC CASSIGQGADGYTF
TRBD1 NA TRBJ1-5 TRBV7-8 15 TGTGCCAGCAGCTATACAGGGGAGAGGGATCAGCCCCAGCATTTT CASSYTGERDQPQHF